This entry describes one TCR beta chain. The CDR3 length is 15 residues. Per the germline V gene, CDR1 is SGHDT and CDR2 is YYEEEE. V lost 5 bases and J lost 2; bases outside the gene matches: 6. The study ran its PCR with 60 Vbeta and 13 Jbeta primers. Data came from immunoSEQ multiplex PCR; TCRdb stores just in-frame clones and leaves some out. The sample holds about 140,000 clones, around 80% seen once. The record originates from a study of cytomegalovirus exposure and HLA in healthy donors. The sample consisted of PBMCs. The chain combines TRBV5-6 with TRBJ2-7; 11 bases match TRBD2. The TCR sequence derives from a woman aged 40 to 55 in good health and CMV-seropositive. This chain's CDR3 is CASSLPGLAAYEQYF. CDR3 coding DNA: TGTGCCAGCAGTTTACCGGGACTAGCGGCCTACGAGCAGTACTTC. Filled out from reference TRBV5-6 and TRBJ2-7, the complete variable domain reads DAGVTQSPTHLIKTRGQQVTLRCSPKSGHDTVSWYQQALGQGPQFIFQYYEEEERQRGNFPDRFSGHQFPNYSSELNVNALLLGDSALYLCASSLPGLAAYEQYFGPGTRLTVT.